This entry is about one TCR beta chain. Antigen specificity is unknown. This CDR3 spans 12 amino acids. V shed 1 base and J shed 0 bases, with 4 bases lying between them. The germline V gene has CDR1 SQVTM and CDR2 ANQGSEA. These data are taken from a study of cytomegalovirus exposure and HLA in healthy donors. 13 Jbeta primers and 60 Vbeta primers were used for the PCR. Libraries were prepared by immunoSEQ multiplex PCR; TCRdb keeps only in-frame clonotypes and omits some of them. This sample carries 130,000 to 150,000 clones, 70% to 80% of them seen once, and the ten largest clones take 2.4%. Points from the study as a whole: Later analysis showed most CMV-associated TCR beta chains appearing HLA-restricted.

The chain joins TRBV29-1 to TRBJ2-7; no firm D call. This TCR derives from a woman under 30 in good health and CMV-seropositive. The sample taken for sequencing was PBMCs. As DNA, the CDR3 is TGCAGCGTTGAAGCTCCCTCCTACGAGCAGTACTTC. It yields the protein CSVEAPSYEQYF.